The 5 T cell receptor beta chains below come from one sample, sequenced in a study of OX40 agonist ivuxolimab in advanced cancers. TCRdb keeps only in-frame clones here, not all; method: immunoSEQ multiplex PCR. The sample contains 85,000 to 90,000 clones, about 85% of which appear only once. The material was CD4+ or CD8+ T cells sorted from blood, obtained in a trial of the OX40 agonist ivuxolimab. The receptor source for this set is an adult with an advanced solid tumor such as melanoma, head and neck, liver or kidney cancer.

This sequence joins TRBV6-1 and TRBJ1-2; D perhaps matches TRBD1 (6 bases). The CDR3 sequence is 12 residues long. V lost 6 bases, J lost 4 bases, and 9 bases lay in between. Germline V gene data show CDR1 as MNHNS and CDR2 as SASEGT. The CDR3 DNA sequence: TGTGCCAGCAGACAGGGCCCCTATGGCTACACCTTC. This encodes CASRQGPYGYTF.

V gene TRBV9 combines with J gene TRBJ2-3; D call uncertain. Germline CDR1 and CDR2: SGDLS and YYNGEE. V was cut by 1 base and J by 4 bases, with 10 bases left in between. The length of the CDR3 is 14 residues. In DNA, the CDR3 is TGTGCCAGCAGCGTACCGGGCCGGGCAGATACGCAGTATTTT. This codes for CASSVPGRADTQYF.

This chain links TRBV19 with TRBJ2-3; D tentatively reads TRBD1 or TRBD2 (5 bases each). V lost 3 bases and J 2 bases, leaving 15 bases between the germline ends. This CDR3 spans 16 amino acids. Germline V gives CDR1 LNHDA, CDR2 SQIVND (reference sequence). The CDR3 is CASSMLQGPYTDTQYF. CDR3 DNA: TGTGCCAGTAGTATGCTCCAGGGACCCTACACAGATACGCAGTATTTT.

This clone is a singleton in its sample. The chain joins TRBV15 to TRBJ2-1; D unresolved. Germline CDR1 is LNHNV and CDR2 is YYDKDF (reference sequence). Trimming pared 0 bases from V and 2 bases from J, leaving 14 bases between. CDR3 length equals 17 residues. This CDR3 reads CATSREGHLFPYNEQFF. The CDR3 DNA reads as TGTGCCACCAGCAGAGAGGGTCACCTATTCCCCTACAATGAGCAGTTCTTC.

The rearrangement links TRBV4-1 to TRBJ1-3; 7 bases map to TRBD1. Trimming removed 1 base from V and 0 bases from J; junction bases left unmatched: 9. Germline CDR1 MGHRA, CDR2 YSYEKL. There are 18 residues in the CDR3. The CDR3 region is CASSQGPGQLLSGNTIYF. The CDR3 DNA sequence: TGCGCCAGCAGCCAAGGTCCGGGACAGCTCCTCTCTGGAAACACCATATATTTT.